Listed here are 21 T cell receptor beta chains from one sample, sequenced in a study of T cells after yellow fever vaccination. TCRdb passed the 5' RACE reads through MiXCR, listing each CDR3 protein once. The data hold a few hundred thousand distinct CDR3 sequences, with 8.7% observed a single time. Sample: PBMCs, taken on the day of the first yellow fever vaccination. All receptors derive from a man in his late teens or twenties who received the YFV17D yellow fever vaccine.

This clonotype was observed a handful of times. V and J are TRBV7-6 and TRBJ2-7; D might be TRBD2 (6 bases). Trimming left V 4 bases short and J 9 bases short, with 13 bases between. Germline V gene lookup returns CDR1 SGHVS and CDR2 FNYEAQ. The CDR3 covers 12 residues. The CDR3 DNA sequence: TGTGCCAGCAGCTCTTGGCGGGGCGTGCAGTACGTC. The encoded protein is CASSSWRGVQYV.

The CDR3 DNA is TGTGCCAGCAGCCCACCTCGCCGCGGGGGGGCCCCCGGGGAGCTGTTTTTT. It yields the protein CASSPPRRGGAPGELFF. The J gene is TRBJ2-2, the V gene TRBV5-4; TRBD2 aligns across 9 bases. Germline CDR1 is SGHNT and CDR2 is YYREEE (reference sequence). Trimming at V came to 4 bases and at J to 6 bases, leaving 13 bases not matched to a gene. The CDR3 contains 17 residues.

This sequence joins TRBV6-1 and TRBJ2-1; 10 positions agree with TRBD1. Trimming at V came to 5 bases and at J to 5 bases, leaving 6 bases not matched to a gene. CDR3 size: 15 residues. CDR1 is MNHNS, CDR2 SASEGT, per germline. CDR3 DNA: TGTGCCAGCAGTCCGGGACAGGGGCGTCACAATGAGCAGTTCTTC. Its translation is CASSPGQGRHNEQFF.

Notes on this clonotype: The DNA is omitted, as the CDR3 cannot be located on it reliably, and the CDR3 follows TCRdb's listing. The rearrangement uses TRBV12-3 or TRBV12-4 and TRBJ1-1. The CDR3 spans 14 residues, counting both ends. The CDR3 loop reads CASSSSPHVAEAFF.

The V call is TRBV20-1, the J call TRBJ1-5; D perhaps matches TRBD1 (5 bases). V lost 7 bases and J lost 0, with 13 bases in between. The germline V gene has CDR1 DFQATT and CDR2 SNEGSKA (reference sequence). The CDR3 contains 14 residues. CDR3 in amino acids: CSVSGHLSNQPQHF. CDR3 DNA sequence: TGCAGTGTCAGTGGACATCTTAGCAATCAGCCCCAGCATTTT.

Many counts were recorded for this clonotype. The V call is TRBV19, the J call TRBJ2-6; the D call may be TRBD1 or TRBD2 (5 bases each). This CDR3 contains 16 residues. V was pared by 9 bases and J by 0 bases, with 15 bases between. The germline CDR1 and CDR2 sequences are LNHDA and SQIVND (reference sequence). CDR3 sequence: CASHLGPSSGANVLTF. The CDR3 nucleotides are TGTGCCAGCCACCTGGGACCGAGCTCTGGGGCCAACGTCCTGACTTTC.

This clonotype was recorded at least ten times. The CDR3 bases are TGTGCCAGCAGCAAAGGGACAGGCCTCTCCTACGAGCAGTACTTC. Its translation is CASSKGTGLSYEQYF. The genes are TRBV9 and TRBJ2-7, with 8 bases aligning to TRBD1. The junction had 6 bases not matched to a gene; V was cut back by 4 bases and J by 0 bases. This CDR3 contains 15 residues. The germline gives CDR1 SGDLS, CDR2 YYNGEE. Variable domain in full (rest from reference TRBV9 and TRBJ2-7): DSGVTQTPKHLITATGQRVTLRCSPRSGDLSVYWYQQSLDQGLQFLIQYYNGEERAKGNILERFSAQQFPDLHSELNLSSLELGDSALYFCASSKGTGLSYEQYFGPGTRLTVT.

This clonotype appeared a few times. The chain is built from TRBV5-1 and TRBJ1-5; the D gene is possibly TRBD1 (5 bases). Germline CDR1 is SGHRS and CDR2 is YFSETQ. Trimming took 4 bases from V and 2 from J, leaving 13 bases between them. CDR3 size: 15 residues. The CDR3 nucleotides are TGCGCCAGCAGCCTGGATGGGGCAGGCAATCAGCCCCAGCATTTT. Protein sequence: CASSLDGAGNQPQHF.

The chain uses TRBV4-3 and TRBJ1-6; no definite D call. The V end lost 0 bases, the J end lost 8 bases, and 14 bases lay between the germline ends. The CDR3 totals 16 residues. Germline V lookup: CDR1 LGHNA, CDR2 YSLEER. The CDR3 sequence is CASSQDWSGRYSPLHF. The CDR3 nucleotides read TGCGCCAGCAGCCAAGATTGGTCCGGGCGGTATTCACCCCTCCACTTT.

This clonotype turned up a few times. The genes are TRBV7-2 and TRBJ2-2; D could derive from TRBD1 or TRBD2 (5 bases each). The CDR3 loop spans 15 amino acids. Trimming took off 1 base at V and 6 bases at J, with 12 bases between the two ends. The germline V gene has CDR1 SGHTA and CDR2 FQGNSA. CDR3 region: CASSLVQGVPGELFF. The DNA of the CDR3 is TGTGCCAGCAGCTTAGTCCAGGGAGTACCCGGGGAGCTGTTTTTT.

As for this clonotype: The CDR3 ends on some other residue instead of the conserved phenylalanine or tryptophan, so this is likely a read error. The limits of the CDR3 on the DNA are not certain, so only TCRdb's listed CDR3 is given. This chain uses TRBV6-6 with TRBJ2-4; the table's D call of TRBD1 was not tested on the DNA. Germline V CDR1 and CDR2: MNHNY, SVGAGI (reference sequence). The length of the CDR3 is 11 amino acids, counting both ends. The CDR3 sequence is CASSNVGGAAI.

At least ten counts were recorded for this clonotype. The rearrangement uses TRBV18 and TRBJ2-2, with TRBD1 matching 7 bases. This CDR3 is built from 14 residues. Germline lookup yields CDR1 KGHSH and CDR2 LQKENI. The V gene end was trimmed by 5 bases and the J gene end by 5 bases; junction bases not matched to a gene: 5. CDR3 sequence: CASSEGQLTGELFF. CDR3 in DNA: TGTGCCAGCTCAGAGGGACAGTTGACCGGGGAGCTGTTTTTT.

This clonotype has more than one count but fewer than ten. V is TRBV4-2 and J is TRBJ1-5; D is unresolved. CDR1 is LGHNA, CDR2 YNFKEQ, per germline. V dropped 0 bases and J dropped 0 bases, with 6 bases sitting between them. This CDR3 has 15 amino acids. The CDR3 DNA sequence: TGTGCCAGCAGCCAAGAGGCGGGTAGCAATCAGCCCCAGCATTTT. This encodes CASSQEAGSNQPQHF.

The V and J genes are TRBV20-1 and TRBJ2-2, with 9 nucleotides matching TRBD1. Per the germline V gene, CDR1 is DFQATT and CDR2 is SNEGSKA (reference sequence). There are 15 residues in the CDR3. J lost 6 bases, V lost 2 bases, and 7 bases had no gene match. CDR3 protein: CSARSGQGSPGELFF. CDR3 nucleotides: TGCAGTGCTAGATCCGGACAGGGGAGTCCCGGGGAGCTGTTTTTT.

The genes are TRBV5-1 and TRBJ2-5; TRBD2 agrees at 9 bases. Germline V CDR1 and CDR2: SGHRS, YFSETQ. V shed 3 bases and J 4 bases; nucleotides not matched to a gene: 13. CDR3 size: 17 residues. The CDR3 is CASSYPLAGAGGETQYF. The CDR3 region has the DNA TGCGCCAGCAGCTATCCCTTAGCGGGGGCCGGGGGAGAGACCCAGTACTTC.

This clonotype was recorded a few times. The chain carries TRBV7-2 and TRBJ1-1, with 8 bases matching TRBD1. Trimming took 5 bases from V and 2 from J; bases not matched to a gene: 10. From germline, CDR1 is SGHTA and CDR2 FQGNSA. The CDR3 is 16 residues long. This CDR3 reads CASSVMGAGGNTEAFF. The CDR3 coding sequence is TGTGCCAGCAGCGTAATGGGGGCAGGGGGCAACACTGAAGCTTTCTTT.

The sample holds a few counts of this clonotype. V gene TRBV3-1 combines with J gene TRBJ2-2; 9 nucleotides line up with TRBD2. This CDR3 has 17 amino acids. The V gene end was trimmed by 2 bases and the J gene end by 1 base; junction bases not matched to a gene: 5. Per the germline V gene, CDR1 is LGHDT and CDR2 is YNNKEL (reference sequence). CDR3 amino acids: CASSQWVAGENTGELFF. CDR3 DNA sequence: TGTGCCAGCAGCCAATGGGTAGCGGGGGAGAACACCGGGGAGCTGTTTTTT.

The V call is TRBV7-2, the J call TRBJ2-3; 7 positions agree with TRBD2. J was trimmed by 0 bases and V by 3 bases; bases with no gene match: 6. Germline assignment: CDR1 SGHTA and CDR2 FQGNSA. CDR3 length: 16 amino acids. The CDR3 DNA sequence: TGTGCCAGCAGCTTGTGGGGGGGGGGAAGCACAGATACGCAGTATTTT. This codes for CASSLWGGGSTDTQYF.

This clonotype appeared many times. The chain couples TRBV29-1 to TRBJ1-2, with D unclear. CDR3 length: 12 amino acids. V lost 3 bases, J lost 5 bases, and 10 bases lay in between. Germline CDR1 SQVTM, CDR2 ANQGSEA. The CDR3 protein is CSVDVGGYGYTF. The CDR3 DNA is TGCAGCGTTGATGTAGGAGGTTATGGCTACACCTTC.

This clonotype turned up a few times. The chain joins TRBV11-2 to TRBJ1-2; D may be TRBD1 (5 bases). Germline V gives CDR1 SGHAT, CDR2 FQNNGV. CDR3 length equals 13 residues. The ends were cut back, 8 bases at V and 2 bases at J, with 12 bases in the middle. The DNA of the CDR3 is TGTGCCAGCCGGGACGCGAGAAACTATGGCTACACCTTC. This sequence encodes CASRDARNYGYTF.

This clonotype has just a few counts. The chain uses TRBV27 and TRBJ2-3; weak D call: TRBD2 (7 bases). The CDR3 covers 16 residues. V lost 3 bases and J lost 3, with 16 bases in between. Germline values: CDR1 MNHEY, CDR2 SMNVEV (reference sequence). The CDR3 region is CASSFGGGAWTDTQYF. CDR3 nucleotide sequence: TGTGCCAGCAGTTTCGGTGGGGGGGCCTGGACAGATACGCAGTATTTT.